This T cell receptor beta chain was recorded in a study of CD4 T cells in relation to SARS-CoV-2 and coronaviruses. Study details: Median patient age was almost 40 years, spanning 21 to 72 years.

Assay used: immunoSEQ multiplex PCR; TCRdb lists only in-frame clones, some missing. Among about 38,000 clones listed, around 89% were seen once. The study, taken as a whole, reports: This crossreactivity analysis covered spike protein alone, no other viral proteins. Crossreactive clones expanded significantly less to SARS-CoV-2 than monoreactive clones.

Details on this clone: Its specificity is unknown.

CDR1 and CDR2 from the germline V gene are SGDLS and YYNGEE. The V end lost 4 bases, the J end lost 7 bases, and 15 bases lay between the germline ends. The CDR3 is made up of 14 amino acids. This sequence was found in an adult with COVID-19. The rearrangement joins TRBV9 to TRBJ2-1; perhaps TRBD2 as D (5 bases). The source material was memory CD4+ T cells from PBMCs. CDR3 in DNA: TGTGCCAGCAGCCCCCAGCGGTTAGTGAATGAGCAGTTCTTC. As protein: CASSPQRLVNEQFF.